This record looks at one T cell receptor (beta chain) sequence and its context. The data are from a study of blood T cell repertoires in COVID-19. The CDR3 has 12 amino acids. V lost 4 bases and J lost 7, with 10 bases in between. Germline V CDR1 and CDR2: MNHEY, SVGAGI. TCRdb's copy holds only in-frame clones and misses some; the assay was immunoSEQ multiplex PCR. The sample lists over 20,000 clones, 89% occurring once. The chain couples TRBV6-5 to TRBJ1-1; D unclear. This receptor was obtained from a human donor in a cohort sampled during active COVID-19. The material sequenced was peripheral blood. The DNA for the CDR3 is TGTGCCAGCAGTTTTTCCGGTAGTGAAGCTTTCTTT. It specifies CASSFSGSEAFF.